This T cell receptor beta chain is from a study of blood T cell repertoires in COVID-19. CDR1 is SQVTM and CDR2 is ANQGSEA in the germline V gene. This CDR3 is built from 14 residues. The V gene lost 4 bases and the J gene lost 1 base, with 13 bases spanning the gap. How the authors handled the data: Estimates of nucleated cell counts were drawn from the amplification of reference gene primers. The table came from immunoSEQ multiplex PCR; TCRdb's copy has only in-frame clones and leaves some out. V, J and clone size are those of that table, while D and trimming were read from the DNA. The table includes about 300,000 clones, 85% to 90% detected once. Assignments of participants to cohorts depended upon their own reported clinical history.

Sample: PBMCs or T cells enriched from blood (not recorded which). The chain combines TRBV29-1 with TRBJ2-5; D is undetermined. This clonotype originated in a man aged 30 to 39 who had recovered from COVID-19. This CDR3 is CSVAPERLQETQYF. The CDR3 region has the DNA TGCAGCGTTGCCCCGGAACGACTCCAAGAGACCCAGTACTTC.